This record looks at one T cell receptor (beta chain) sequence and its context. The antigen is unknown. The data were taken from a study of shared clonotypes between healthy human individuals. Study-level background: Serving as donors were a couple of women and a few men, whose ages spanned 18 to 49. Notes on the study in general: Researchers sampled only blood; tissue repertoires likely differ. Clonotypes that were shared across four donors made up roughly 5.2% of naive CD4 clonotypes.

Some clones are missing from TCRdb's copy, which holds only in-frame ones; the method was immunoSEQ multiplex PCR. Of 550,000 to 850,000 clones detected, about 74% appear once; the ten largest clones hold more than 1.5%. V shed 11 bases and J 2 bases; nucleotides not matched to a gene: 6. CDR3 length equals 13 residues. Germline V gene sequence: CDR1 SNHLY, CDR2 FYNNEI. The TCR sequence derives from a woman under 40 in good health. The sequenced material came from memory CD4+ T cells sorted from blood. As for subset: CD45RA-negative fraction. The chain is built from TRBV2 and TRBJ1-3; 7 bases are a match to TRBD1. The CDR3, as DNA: TGTGCCGGCCAACAGGGGACTGGAAACACCATATATTTT. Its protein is CAGQQGTGNTIYF.